Listed below are T cell receptor beta chains from one sample, sequenced in a study of CD8 T cells in Susac syndrome. Each CDR3 protein is one row after TCRdb ran MiXCR on the immunoSEQ multiplex PCR reads. The sample yields about 300,000 distinct CDR3 sequences, more than 75% seen once. The sequenced material came from CD8+ T cells from PBMCs. The receptors derive from a human donor with multiple sclerosis. CDR3s include the opening cysteine and the closing phenylalanine or tryptophan. D genes are given only for firm matches. For some rows the clone size is stated as once, few or many, or as a class when expanded; others skip it.

TRBD1 TRBJ1-4 . TRBV4-1 TGCGCCAGCAGCCCGGACAGGGAAGGAGAAAAACTGTTTTTT CASSPDREGEKLFF
TRBD2 TRBJ2-2 . TRBV5-6 TGTGCCAGCAGCTTGGGACTAGCGGGAGCGTTAGCCGGGGAGCTGTTTTTT CASSLGLAGALAGELFF
TRBD2 TRBJ2-1 few TRBV5-1 TGCGCCAGCAGCTTGACGGGAGCGGGAGATCTCTCCTACAATGAGCAGTTCTTC CASSLTGAGDLSYNEQFF
TRBD1 TRBJ2-1 . TRBV20-1 TGCAGTGCTAACGAAGCAGGGGGCATAGCGCCCTCCTACAATGAGCAGTTCTTC CSANEAGGIAPSYNEQFF
. TRBJ1-2 once TRBV7-9 TGTGCCAGCAGCTTAGACTCCTGGGTGGACTATGGCTACACCTTC CASSLDSWVDYGYTF
. TRBJ1-3 . TRBV12-3/TRBV12-4 TGTGCCAGCGGGTCTAGGGTTAGCGGAAACACCATATATTTT CASGSRVSGNTIYF
. TRBJ1-1 few TRBV6-6 TGTGCCAGCAGGGCGGGGGGGGGCACTGAAGCTTTCTTT CASRAGGGTEAFF
TRBD1 TRBJ2-7 few TRBV7-8 TGTGCCAGCAGCTTAGCTGGGACAGAATTCTACGAGCAGTACTTC CASSLAGTEFYEQYF
. TRBJ2-3 . TRBV9 TGTGCCAGCAGCGCCTCGGGGACAATACCCGGAGGAACGCAGTATTTT CASSASGTIPGGTQYF
. TRBJ1-1 . TRBV19 TGTGCCAGTAGAGGACAGTCCCCTGAAGCTTTCTTT CASRGQSPEAFF
. TRBJ2-7 . TRBV7-9 TGTGCCAGCAGCCTCCTGGCGGGCAGACCAAGACCTTACGAGCAGTACTTC CASSLLAGRPRPYEQYF
TRBD1 TRBJ1-4 . TRBV7-9 TGTGCCAGCAGCTCGTTTACAGGGGTTATCGAAAAACTGTTTTTT CASSSFTGVIEKLFF
TRBD2 TRBJ2-1 . TRBV13 TGTGCCAGCAGCTTGTACCGCGCGGGGGAGGCCTACAATGAGCAGTTCTTC CASSLYRAGEAYNEQFF
TRBD2 TRBJ2-1 . TRBV7-8 TGTGCCAGCAGCAAGGGACTAGCGGGAGTCCCCCTGGGCGATGAGCAGTTCTTC CASSKGLAGVPLGDEQFF
. TRBJ2-3 few TRBV6-2/TRBV6-3 TGTGCCAGCAGTTCCGAGCCGACTTTGTCTAACCCAGATACGCAGTATTTT CASSSEPTLSNPDTQYF
. TRBJ1-1 . TRBV30 TGTGCCTGGAGTGTAAGAGGGCATCCCCCCATGAACACTGAAGCTTTCTTT CAWSVRGHPPMNTEAFF
. TRBJ2-1 . TRBV9 TGTGCCAGCAGCGTAGAACGCCTAGCAGGGTACAATGAGCAGTTCTTC CASSVERLAGYNEQFF
TRBD2 TRBJ2-5 . TRBV5-4 TGTGCCAGCAGCTTACGGCGGGAGCGCCTCCAAGAGACCCAGTACTTC CASSLRRERLQETQYF
TRBD2 TRBJ2-7 . TRBV25-1 TGTGCCAGCAGTCCCGGGACTAGCGGGGTCTACGAGCAGTACTTC CASSPGTSGVYEQYF
. TRBJ1-2 few TRBV29-1 TGCAGCGTCCAGGGAGACTATGGCTACACCTTC CSVQGDYGYTF
. TRBJ1-5 . TRBV27 TGTGCCAGCAGACAGGGTGGCAATCAGCCCCAGCATTTT CASRQGGNQPQHF
. TRBJ2-1 few TRBV9 TGTGCCAGCAGCGTAAGGCTGGAGGGGGCGAAGTTCTTC CASSVRLEGAKFF
TRBD2 TRBJ2-4 . TRBV28 TGTGCCAGCAGTTTGGGCGGGGAGGGTGACATTCAGTACTTC CASSLGGEGDIQYF
. TRBJ2-7 . TRBV10-2 TGCGCCAGCAGTGAGTCTCGCTACGAGCAGTACTTC CASSESRYEQYF
TRBD2 TRBJ2-1 . TRBV19 TGTGCCAGTAGTTACGGACTAGCGGTCTACAATGAGCAGTTCTTC CASSYGLAVYNEQFF
. TRBJ2-7 . TRBV28 TGTGCCAGCAGTAAGAGGGGGAGGAACTACGAGCAGTACTTC CASSKRGRNYEQYF
TRBD1 TRBJ2-2 . TRBV19 TGTGCCAGTAGTGGACAGGGAAATGTGCGGACCGGGGAGCTGTTTTTT CASSGQGNVRTGELFF